This paragraph reports one T cell receptor (beta chain). As yet, its antigen is unknown. This entry belongs to a study of cytomegalovirus exposure and HLA in healthy donors. Notes on the study in general: Some highly shared sequence variants likely arose as a pipeline artifact.

The PCR had 60 Vbeta and 13 Jbeta primers. The method was immunoSEQ multiplex PCR; TCRdb's version includes in-frame clones alone and lacks a portion of them. The table has about 110,000 clones, 75% to 90% seen once. The CDR3 runs 15 residues. Trimming stripped 2 bases from V and 7 bases from J, with 12 bases between. CDR1 is MDHEN, CDR2 SYDVKM, per germline. The chain is built from TRBV28 and TRBJ1-6; D is possibly TRBD1 (5 bases). The receptor was isolated from a man aged 25-40 years in good health and CMV-seropositive. Sequencing input: PBMCs. CDR3 DNA sequence: TGTGCCAGCAGTTTAGGGCAGGGAAGGAATTCACCCCTCCACTTT. Encoded protein: CASSLGQGRNSPLHF. Combining the CDR3 with reference TRBV28 and TRBJ1-6 gives the whole variable domain DVKVTQSSRYLVKRTGEKVFLECVQDMDHENMFWYRQDPGLGLRLIYFSYDVKMKEKGDIPEGYSVSREKKERFSLILESASTNQTSMYLCASSLGQGRNSPLHFGNGTRLTVT.